This TCR beta chain was sequenced for a study of T cell responses to AZD1222 COVID-19 vaccine (dated by TCRdb to the early 2020s). A note on the overall study: A total of 230 or so trial participants underwent TCR sequencing, of whom roughly 210 received two doses of AZD1222 and about 25 received two doses of the MenACWY control vaccine. Trial participants were enrolled by age into subgroups of 18-55, 56-69 and 70-plus years, and around 140, 26 and 57 TCR-sequenced participants, respectively, were included in these subgroups. Results the study describes overall, beyond this receptor: No day 14 peak-response samples were available, so repertoires were characterized only after the peak T cell response. CD4 TCRs associated with the vaccine covered the entire spike protein, and the dominant responses were in regions 160-218 and 743-854. Nearly half of unique spike-specific TCRs reportedly recognized epitopes outside regions mutated in the B.1.351 and B.1.1.7 variants. In the small 56-69-year group, the increase in depth fell short of significance, most likely because of low power. Spike-specific TCR breadth and depth rose significantly after two AZD1222 doses compared with day 0 and with MenACWY recipients. Conclusions about previously exposed vaccinees are limited because only five to seven AZD1222 recipients were SARS-CoV-2 seropositive at baseline. Most participants were white British and females outnumbered males, and the authors suggested that clonal diversity may have been underestimated.

The CDR3 regions of human TCRbeta chains were analyzed by immunosequencing. The study's processing was this. TCRs in the repertoires were matched against a reference library of SARS-CoV-2-specific TCRs that had been generated with the MIRA antigen-specificity platform. Breadth meant the fraction of unique TCRs that were SARS-CoV-2-associated, whereas depth meant the fraction of total T cells that were SARS-CoV-2-associated. Using the MIRA data, each spike-specific TCR was mapped to the spike region that the TCR reacts to and placed in a CD4 or CD8 class. Log10-transformed breadth and depth values were compared by one-way ANOVA with Sidak's multiple comparisons tests. The table comes from immuneACCESS by way of TCRdb, which keeps in-frame sequences with V and J called. Part of the clones is missing from these tables; in studies checked, under half for an unresolved V gene and the rest for unknown reasons. The D gene and trimming were derived from the DNA, and the V and J assignments and clone size from that table. Counted in this sample were approximately 140,000 clones; more than 85% of them appeared once. 1.9% of the sample lies in the top ten.

The time point label, read with the paper, signifies: about 28 days (+/-7) after the second vaccine dose. AZD1222 recipients with second doses at about 4 weeks or about 12 weeks were pooled, because spike-specific TCR depth and breadth did not differ between schedules. Samples from vaccinated people were obtained from the UK trials COV001 and COV002, which included a single-blind randomized controlled phase 2/3 trial of AZD1222 (ChAdOx1 nCoV-19) in healthy adults. For TCRbeta chain sequencing, PBMC samples from trial participants were taken at day 0 and at day 28 after the second dose. As encoded in the germline V gene, CDR1 is SGDLS while CDR2 is YYNGEE. Including cysteine and phenylalanine, the CDR3 has 15 amino acids. Only the CDR3 portion is preserved as DNA: 45 bases, with reading frame beginning at the first base. V ends up 0 bases short and J 8 bases short, with an unmatched junction base count of 4.

Concerning this clone itself: Its target antigen remains unknown. Per-nucleotide qualities are absent, and no much larger clonotype sits a single base away.

This receptor was identified in an adult who received the AZD1222 COVID-19 vaccine. The V and J segments used are TRBV9 and TRBJ2-1, with 11 middle bases fitting TRBD2. This sample comprised peripheral blood, obtained 28 days after the second AZD1222 dose. The DNA sequence follows: TGTGCCAGCAGCGTAGGACTAGCGGGGTGGGATGAGCAGTTCTTC. Translated, it gives CASSVGLAGWDEQFF.